The sequence of this T cell receptor beta chain was determined in a study of cytomegalovirus exposure and HLA in healthy donors. Findings and caveats of the study: Researchers reportedly found TCR beta sequences accurately predicted most subjects' HLA-A and HLA-B alleles.

Details on this clone: Its antigen remains unknown.

60 Vbeta and 13 Jbeta primers were used in PCR. Using immunoSEQ multiplex PCR, the repertoire was profiled, and TCRdb retains in-frame clones only, with some absent. Recorded for this sample: approximately 140,000 clones. This CDR3 contains 14 residues. CDR1 MNHNY and CDR2 SVGAGI come from the germline V gene (reference sequence). Germline trimming cut 8 bases from V and 4 bases from J; bases unmatched to any gene: 7. The rearrangement uses TRBV6-6 and TRBJ1-4, with TRBD1 identical over 7 bases. Material: PBMCs. The origin of this receptor is a man between 35 and 55 years old in good health and CMV-seronegative. The CDR3 DNA follows: TGTGCCAGCGGACAGGCCCCGGGTAATGAAAAACTGTTTTTT. Its protein is CASGQAPGNEKLFF.